These T cell receptor beta chains were read from a single sample in a study of T-cell reconstitution after alpha-beta-depleted transplantation in children. TCRdb ran MiXCR on the PCR reads and lists one entry per CDR3 protein. This table has hundreds of thousands of distinct CDR3 sequences, roughly 13% appearing once. The sequencing here drew on PBMCs, mostly from graft donor cells, taken 360 days after TCRalphabeta/CD19-depleted stem cell transplant. These receptors were taken from a male patient aged 10 to 17 who had a stem cell transplant for acute myeloid leukemia, so the T cells may come from the graft donor. The CDR3 runs from the conserved cysteine through the conserved F or W. D genes are given only for firm matches. Clone size appears in some rows only: once, few, many, or a class for an expanded clone.

clone_size | j_call | d_call | v_call | cdr3_nt | cdr3_aa
few | TRBJ2-3 | TRBD2 | TRBV20-1 | TGCAGTGCTAGACCGGGACTAGCGACCCCTAGCACAGATACGCAGTATTTT | CSARPGLATPSTDTQYF
. | TRBJ2-7 | . | TRBV28 | TGTGCCAGCAGTTTATTTAGGGGATTCTACGAGCAGTACTTC | CASSLFRGFYEQYF
many | TRBJ2-1 | . | TRBV20-1 | TGCAGTGCCGCCCCCGGGGCTAGCCGGATTAATGAGCAGTTCTTC | CSAAPGASRINEQFF
few | TRBJ2-7 | TRBD2 | TRBV12-3/TRBV12-4 | TGTGCCAGCAGTTTAGCGCCTCCGGGGGGAGGCTACGAGCAGTACTTC | CASSLAPPGGGYEQYF
few | TRBJ1-6 | TRBD1 | TRBV12-3/TRBV12-4 | TGTGCCAGCAGTTTACGGGACAGTCGGAATTCACCCCTCCACTTT | CASSLRDSRNSPLHF
. | TRBJ2-5 | . | TRBV5-6 | TGTGCCAGCTCGACAGAGAGGGTGGAGACCCAGTACTTC | CASSTERVETQYF
. | TRBJ2-7 | TRBD1 | TRBV12-3/TRBV12-4 | TGTGCCAGCAGTTTGGGACAGCCCCTCTACGAGCAGTACTTC | CASSLGQPLYEQYF
. | TRBJ2-5 | . | TRBV18 | TGTGCCAGCTCATTAGGAAAACGTTATGGAGAGACCCAGTACTTC | CASSLGKRYGETQYF
. | TRBJ2-1 | . | TRBV6-4 | TGTGCCAGCAGTGAGGCCTCAAGGAATGAGCAGTTCTTC | CASSEASRNEQFF
. | TRBJ2-7 | TRBD2 | TRBV27 | TGTGCCAGCAGTTTTCTAGCGGGGGCCTACGAGCAGTACTTC | CASSFLAGAYEQYF
few | TRBJ1-1 | TRBD1 | TRBV7-9 | TGTGCCAGCAGCTCGCCCCGGGACAGGGTCACTGAAGCTTTCTTT | CASSSPRDRVTEAFF
many | TRBJ2-5 | TRBD2 | TRBV5-4 | TGTGCCAGCAGCTCCGGACTAGCGGGAGACGAGACCCAGTACTTC | CASSSGLAGDETQYF
few | TRBJ1-1 | TRBD1 | TRBV10-2 | TGCGCCAGCAGTGATCCGCGGACAGGGCTACATGAAGCTTTCTTT | CASSDPRTGLHEAFF
. | TRBJ2-3 | TRBD2 | TRBV28 | TGTGCCAGCAGCCTCCCTTCCAGGGGAGGTAAGCGGGAGGCCCTCCCAGATACGCAGTATTTT | CASSLPSRGGKREALPDTQYF
many | TRBJ2-1 | TRBD2 | TRBV25-1 | TGTGCCAGCAGTGAGAGGGGACTAGCGGGAGGATCCTACAATGAGCAGTTCTTC | CASSERGLAGGSYNEQFF
. | TRBJ2-7 | TRBD2 | TRBV9 | TGTGCCAGCAGCGGGGGGACTAGCGTCGCCTACGAGCAGTACTTC | CASSGGTSVAYEQYF
few | TRBJ1-1 | . | TRBV6-5 | TGTGCCAGCAGTTACTACGGGTGGGCAGGGACTGAAGCTTTCTTT | CASSYYGWAGTEAFF
few | TRBJ2-1 | TRBD1 | TRBV29-1 | TGCAGCGTTGGACAGGGGGGGTTCTTC | CSVGQGGFF
. | TRBJ2-3 | TRBD2 | TRBV7-2 | TGTGCCAGCAGCTTAGTCGGGACTAGCGGGAGTGAGACGCAGTATTTT | CASSLVGTSGSETQYF
many | TRBJ2-7 | . | TRBV29-1 | TGCAGCGTTGTACAGGGAAATTACGAGCAGTACTTC | CSVVQGNYEQYF
few | TRBJ1-5 | . | TRBV12-3/TRBV12-4 | TGTGCCAGCAGTTTAAGCACGAATCAGCCCCAGCATTTT | CASSLSTNQPQHF
many | TRBJ2-7 | . | TRBV11-1 | TGTGCCAGCAGCTCATATCTGGGGGTTCACTACGAGCAGTACTTC | CASSSYLGVHYEQYF
few | TRBJ2-2 | . | TRBV6-2/TRBV6-3 | TGTGCCAGCAGACAACCGGTGGGGGAGCTGTTTTTT | CASRQPVGELFF
few | TRBJ2-3 | TRBD2 | TRBV7-2 | TGTGCCAGCAGCTTAGCGGGAGCGGGAGGGCCGGGGGATACGCAGTATTTT | CASSLAGAGGPGDTQYF
. | TRBJ1-2 | . | TRBV7-8 | TGTGCCAGCAGCCCCCTCCGGGGGGACCCTAACTATGGCTACACCTTC | CASSPLRGDPNYGYTF
few | TRBJ2-2 | TRBD2 | TRBV20-1 | TGCAGTGCTAGACGCAGGACTAGCGGGAGTTATACCGGGGAGCTGTTTTTT | CSARRRTSGSYTGELFF
many | TRBJ2-1 | TRBD2 | TRBV20-1 | TGCAGTGCTAGAGATCGCCCTAGCGGGAGAACCCTTTACAATGAGCAGTTCTTC | CSARDRPSGRTLYNEQFF
. | TRBJ2-7 | TRBD2 | TRBV20-1 | TGCAGTGCTAGGTGGGGACTAGCGGGAACGGGCTACGAGCAGTACTTC | CSARWGLAGTGYEQYF